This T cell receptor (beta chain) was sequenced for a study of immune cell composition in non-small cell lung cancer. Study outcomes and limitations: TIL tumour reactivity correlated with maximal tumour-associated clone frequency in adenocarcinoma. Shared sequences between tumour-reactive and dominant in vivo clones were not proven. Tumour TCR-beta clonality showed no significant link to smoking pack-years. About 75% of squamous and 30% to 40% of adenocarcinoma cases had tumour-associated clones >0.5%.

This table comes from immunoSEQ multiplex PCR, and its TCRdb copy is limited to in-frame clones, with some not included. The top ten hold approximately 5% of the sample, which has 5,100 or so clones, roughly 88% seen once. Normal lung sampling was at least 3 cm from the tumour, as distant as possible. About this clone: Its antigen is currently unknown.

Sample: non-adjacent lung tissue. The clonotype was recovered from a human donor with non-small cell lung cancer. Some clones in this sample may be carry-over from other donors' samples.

The CDR3 region is CASSIRGWNTEAFF. The CDR3 nucleotides read TGTGCCAGTAGTATCAGGGGTTGGAACACTGAAGCTTTCTTT. The chain combines TRBV19 with TRBJ1-1; possibly TRBD1 for D (6 bases). V was clipped by 3 bases and J by 1 base, with 9 bases between them. This CDR3 comprises 14 residues. Germline assignment: CDR1 LNHDA and CDR2 SQIVND (reference sequence).